This T cell receptor (beta chain) came from a study of T cell responses to AZD1222 COVID-19 vaccine (dated by TCRdb to the early 2020s). With regard to the full study: A total of about 250 trial participants underwent TCR sequencing, of whom about 210 had received two doses of AZD1222 and 26 had received two doses of the MenACWY control vaccine. Trial participants were enrolled into age subgroups of 18-55, 56-69 and 70-plus years, which contained 148, 28 and 57 TCR-sequenced participants, respectively.

The CDR3 regions of human TCRbeta chains were analyzed by immunosequencing. The published analysis was carried out like this. Repertoire TCRs were matched against a reference library of SARS-CoV-2-specific TCRs generated with the MIRA antigen-specificity platform. Breadth was defined as the fraction of unique TCRs that were SARS-CoV-2-associated, and depth was defined as the fraction of total T cells that were SARS-CoV-2-associated. Using the MIRA data, each spike-specific TCR was mapped to the spike region that the TCR reacts to and placed in a CD4 or CD8 class. Log10-transformed breadth and depth values were compared by one-way ANOVA with Sidak's multiple comparisons tests. TCRdb limited this immuneACCESS table to in-frame rearrangements with V and J called. A share of clones is missing; checked studies link under half to unresolved V genes, and the rest is unexplained. V, J and clone size are those of that table, while D and trimming were read from the DNA. The sample table contains about 150,000 clones; only one count was recorded for over 80% of them. The ten most abundant clones make up about 4% of the sample.

Concerning this clone: Its target antigen remains unknown. No base qualities exist here, and no much larger clone lies one base off it.

The time point label for this specimen denotes: about 28 days (+/-7) after the second vaccine dose. AZD1222 recipients given second doses at about 4 weeks or at about 12 weeks were pooled, since spike-specific TCR depth and breadth were not found to differ between the two schedules. The vaccinee samples were drawn from two UK trials, COV001 and COV002, one of which was a single-blind randomized controlled phase 2/3 trial testing AZD1222 (ChAdOx1 nCoV-19) in healthy adults. For TCRbeta chain sequencing, PBMC samples were collected from trial participants at day 0 and at day 28 after the second dose. Overall results and qualifications from the work: Reportedly, close to half of the unique spike-specific TCRs recognized epitopes lying outside the regions that are mutated in the B.1.351 and B.1.1.7 variants. The vaccine-associated CD4 TCRs covered the entire spike protein, and the dominant responses fell in regions 160-218 and 743-854. In the small 56-69-year group, the increase in depth fell short of significance, most likely because of low power. After two AZD1222 doses, spike-specific TCR breadth and depth were significantly higher than at day 0 and than in MenACWY recipients. Participants were mostly white British and included more females than males, and it was suggested by the authors that clonal diversity may have been underestimated. Conclusions about previously exposed vaccinees are limited because only six or seven AZD1222 recipients were SARS-CoV-2 seropositive at baseline. Because no samples from the day 14 peak response were available, repertoires could be characterized only after the peak T cell response.

The TCR originated in an adult who received the AZD1222 COVID-19 vaccine. This sample comprised peripheral blood, obtained 28 days after the second AZD1222 dose.

The nucleotide sequence is TGTGCCAGCAAAGAGGACAGGGTTACTGAAAAACTGTTTTTT. It codes for CASKEDRVTEKLFF. This chain joins TRBV6-5 to TRBJ1-4, and 8 bases in between align with TRBD1. There are 14 amino acids in the CDR3, from cysteine to phenylalanine inclusive. Here the CDR3 DNA is all that survives: 42 bases in frame from base 1. For CDR1 and CDR2, the germline V gene lists MNHEY and SVGAGI. Trimming takes 7 bases off V and 7 bases off J; junction bases not matched to a gene: 8.